This TCR beta chain was documented in a study of blood T cell repertoires in COVID-19. The ends lost 1 base at V and 1 base at J; junction bases unmatched: 5. Per the germline V gene, CDR1 is SGHAT and CDR2 is FQNNGV. The CDR3 loop spans 16 amino acids. Measured with immunoSEQ multiplex PCR; TCRdb has only the in-frame clones, and not every one. This table holds 15,000 to 20,000 clones, around 81% found once. The sequence derives from a man aged 40-55 years with active or convalescent COVID-19. The sequenced material came from peripheral blood. This chain joins TRBV11-2 and TRBJ2-5; 8 bases are shared with TRBD1. CDR3 DNA: TGTGCCAGCAGCTTAGGCGGGACAGGTGGCCAAGAGACCCAGTACTTC. Residues: CASSLGGTGGQETQYF.